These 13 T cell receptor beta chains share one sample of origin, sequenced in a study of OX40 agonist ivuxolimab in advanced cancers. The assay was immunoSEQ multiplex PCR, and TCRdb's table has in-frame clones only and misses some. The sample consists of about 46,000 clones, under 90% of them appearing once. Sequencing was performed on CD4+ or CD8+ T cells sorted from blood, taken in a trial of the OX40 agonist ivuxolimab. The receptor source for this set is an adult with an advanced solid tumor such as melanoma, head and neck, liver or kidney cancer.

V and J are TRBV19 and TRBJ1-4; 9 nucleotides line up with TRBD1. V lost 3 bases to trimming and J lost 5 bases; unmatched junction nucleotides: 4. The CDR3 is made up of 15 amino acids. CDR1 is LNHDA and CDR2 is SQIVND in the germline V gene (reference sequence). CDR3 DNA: TGTGCCAGTAGTATGGGGACAGGGCGGAATGAAAAACTGTTTTTT. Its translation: CASSMGTGRNEKLFF. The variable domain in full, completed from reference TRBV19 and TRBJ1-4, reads DGGITQSPKYLFRKEGQNVTLSCEQNLNHDAMYWYRQDPGQGLRLIYYSQIVNDFQKGDIAEGYSVSREKKESFPLTVTSAQKNPTAFYLCASSMGTGRNEKLFFGSGTQLSVL.

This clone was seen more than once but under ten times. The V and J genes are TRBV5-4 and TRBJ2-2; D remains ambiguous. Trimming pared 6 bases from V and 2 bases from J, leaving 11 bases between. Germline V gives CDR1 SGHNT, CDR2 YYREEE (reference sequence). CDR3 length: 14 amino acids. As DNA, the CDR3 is TGTGCCAGCACCCTTTGGGGTAACACCGGGGAGCTGTTTTTT. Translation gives CASTLWGNTGELFF.

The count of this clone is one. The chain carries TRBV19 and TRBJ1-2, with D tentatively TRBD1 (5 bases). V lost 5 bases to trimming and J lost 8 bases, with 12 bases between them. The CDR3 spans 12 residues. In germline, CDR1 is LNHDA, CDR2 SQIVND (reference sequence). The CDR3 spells CASSPTDRGYTF. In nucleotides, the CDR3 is TGTGCCAGTAGTCCGACAGACCGGGGCTACACCTTC.

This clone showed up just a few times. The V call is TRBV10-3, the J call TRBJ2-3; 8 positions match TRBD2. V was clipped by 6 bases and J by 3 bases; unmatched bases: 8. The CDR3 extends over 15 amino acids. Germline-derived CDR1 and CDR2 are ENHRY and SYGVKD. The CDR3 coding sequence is TGTGCCATCAGGGGAGCGGGGGCGGGGACAGATACGCAGTATTTT. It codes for CAIRGAGAGTDTQYF.

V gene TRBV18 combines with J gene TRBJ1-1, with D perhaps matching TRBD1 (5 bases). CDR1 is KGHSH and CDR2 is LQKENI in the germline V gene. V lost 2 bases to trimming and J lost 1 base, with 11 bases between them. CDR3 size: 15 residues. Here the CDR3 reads CASSPGAGRNTEAFF. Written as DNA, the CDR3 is TGTGCCAGCTCACCAGGGGCGGGACGGAACACTGAAGCTTTCTTT.

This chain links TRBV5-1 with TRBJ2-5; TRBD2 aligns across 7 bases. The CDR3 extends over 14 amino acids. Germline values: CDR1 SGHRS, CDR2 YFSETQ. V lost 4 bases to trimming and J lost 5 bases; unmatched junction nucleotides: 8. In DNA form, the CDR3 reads TGCGCCAGCAGCCCCACTAGCGTCGGTGAGACCCAGTACTTC. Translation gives CASSPTSVGETQYF.

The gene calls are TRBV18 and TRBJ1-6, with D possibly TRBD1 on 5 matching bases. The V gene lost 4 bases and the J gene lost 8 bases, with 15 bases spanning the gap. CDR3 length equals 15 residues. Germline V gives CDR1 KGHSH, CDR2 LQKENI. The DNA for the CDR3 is TGTGCCAGCTCACGGGAGGGACCGATAGATTCACCCCTCCACTTT. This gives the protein CASSREGPIDSPLHF.

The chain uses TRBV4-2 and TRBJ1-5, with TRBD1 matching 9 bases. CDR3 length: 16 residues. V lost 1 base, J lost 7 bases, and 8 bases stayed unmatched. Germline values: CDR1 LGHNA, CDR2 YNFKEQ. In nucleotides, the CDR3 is TGTGCCAGCAGCCAAGCGGGGACAGGGAATGGACAGCCCCAGCATTTT. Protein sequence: CASSQAGTGNGQPQHF.

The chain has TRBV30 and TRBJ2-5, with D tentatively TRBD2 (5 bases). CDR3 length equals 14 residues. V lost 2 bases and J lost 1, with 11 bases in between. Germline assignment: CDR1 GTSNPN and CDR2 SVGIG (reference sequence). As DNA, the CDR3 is TGTGCCTGGAGTTGGCGGGCGCGCCAAGAGACCCAGTACTTC. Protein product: CAWSWRARQETQYF.

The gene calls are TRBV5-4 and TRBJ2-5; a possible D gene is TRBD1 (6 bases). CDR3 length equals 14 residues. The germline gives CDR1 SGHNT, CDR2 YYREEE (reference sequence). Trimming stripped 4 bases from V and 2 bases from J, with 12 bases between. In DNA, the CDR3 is TGTGCCAGCAGCGGAGGACAGCTACAAGAGACCCAGTACTTC. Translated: CASSGGQLQETQYF.

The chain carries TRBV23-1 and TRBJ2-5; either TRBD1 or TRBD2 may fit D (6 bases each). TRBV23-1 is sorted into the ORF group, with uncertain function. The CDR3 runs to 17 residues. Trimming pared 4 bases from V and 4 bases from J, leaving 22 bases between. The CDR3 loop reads CASSPPGGRGQAETQYF. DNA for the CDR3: TGCGCCAGCAGTCCACCGGGCGGTCGGGGGCAAGCAGAGACCCAGTACTTC.

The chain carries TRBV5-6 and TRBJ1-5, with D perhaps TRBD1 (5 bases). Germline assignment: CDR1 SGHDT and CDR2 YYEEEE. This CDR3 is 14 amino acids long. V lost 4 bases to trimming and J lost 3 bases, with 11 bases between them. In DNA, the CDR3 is TGTGCCAGCAGCACCAGGGTGATCAATCAGCCCCAGCATTTT. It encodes CASSTRVINQPQHF.

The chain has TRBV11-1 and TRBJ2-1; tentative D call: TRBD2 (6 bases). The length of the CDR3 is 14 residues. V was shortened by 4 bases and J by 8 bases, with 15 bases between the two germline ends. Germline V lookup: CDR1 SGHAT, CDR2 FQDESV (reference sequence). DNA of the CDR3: TGTGCCAGCAGCTCCCGAGGCGGGGTCGATGAGCAGTTCTTC. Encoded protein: CASSSRGGVDEQFF.